This T cell receptor (beta chain) was sequenced for a study of Ad26.COV2.S vaccination and SARS-CoV-2 variants. Study-wide points: Measures of TCR breadth and depth may have fallen short of total T cell responses.

The data were produced by immunoSEQ multiplex PCR, yet TCRdb's version contains in-frame clones alone and is incomplete. The sample holds hundreds of thousands of clones, around 92% seen once. A word on this clone: Its antigen remains unknown.

Treatment meaning: roughly 18 received Ad26.COV2.S at low or high dose, single or two shots; about 5 received placebo; per-sample allocation not given. Day 63 after the first vaccine or placebo injection was the time point for sampling. Donor was an adult aged 18-55 years in Boston. The specimen comprised peripheral blood, sampled in a trial of Ad26.COV2.S vaccine versus placebo. This clonotype originated in a person between 18 and 65 years old who received the Ad26.COV2.S COVID-19 vaccine or a placebo.

CDR3 loop: CASSSARLASYNEQFF. The CDR3 DNA reads TGTGCCAGCAGTTCCGCCCGACTAGCGTCCTACAATGAGCAGTTCTTC. The chain uses TRBV27 and TRBJ2-1, with 8 positions matching TRBD2. V dropped 4 bases and J dropped 1; count of bases not matched to a gene: 6. Germline values: CDR1 MNHEY, CDR2 SMNVEV (reference sequence). The CDR3 has 16 amino acids.